These 20 T cell receptor beta chains were all obtained from the same sample, sequenced in a study of T cells in Graves' hyperthyroidism and ophthalmopathy. TCR beta CDR3 regions were amplified from RNA. The study used the HTBI primer set for a first-round RT-PCR of the TCR CDR3. TCRdb reanalysed the multiplex PCR reads using MiXCR and keeps one entry per CDR3 protein. In the table there are 300,000 to 450,000 distinct CDR3 sequences, 15% to 17% of which are singletons. Material for sequencing was blood. The receptors here all came from a woman between 18 and 30 years old with Graves' hyperthyroidism that later progressed to Graves' ophthalmopathy.

The chain uses TRBV7-2 and TRBJ2-3; 12 nucleotides match TRBD2. The germline gives CDR1 SGHTA, CDR2 FQGNSA. The junction had 15 bases not matched to a gene; V was cut back by 4 bases and J by 4 bases. CDR3 size: 19 residues. The CDR3 loop is CASSWTTSGRLDTADTQYF. Written as DNA, the CDR3 is TGTGCCAGCAGCTGGACGACTAGCGGGAGACTCGATACGGCAGATACGCAGTATTTT.

The J gene is TRBJ2-3, the V gene TRBV9, with a possible D match to TRBD2 (6 bases). Trimming left V 0 bases short and J 1 base short, with 15 bases between. Per germline, CDR1 SGDLS and CDR2 YYNGEE. The CDR3 loop spans 17 amino acids. The CDR3 nucleotides read TGTGCCAGCAGCGTAGGGGAGGATGGGGTCCGCACAGATACGCAGTATTTT. This gives the protein CASSVGEDGVRTDTQYF.

The genes are TRBV5-6 and TRBJ2-7; 7 bases are a match to TRBD1. CDR3 length: 15 amino acids. Germline CDR1 reads SGHDT; CDR2 reads YYEEEE. With 0 bases clipped from V and 3 bases from J, the junction kept 6 bases outside the gene matches. This chain's CDR3 is CASSLGKGAVYEQYF. Here the CDR3 DNA reads TGTGCCAGCAGCTTGGGAAAGGGGGCGGTCTACGAGCAGTACTTC.

This clonotype was picked up many times. V is TRBV20-1 and J is TRBJ2-7, with TRBD1 matching over 9 bases. This CDR3 spans 14 amino acids. CDR1 DFQATT and CDR2 SNEGSKA come from the germline V gene (reference sequence). After removal of 0 bases from V and 6 bases from J, the junction contained 6 bases not matched to a gene. The CDR3 DNA follows: TGCAGTGCTAGAGATCGGGACAGGGCCAGCGAGCAGTACTTC. As protein: CSARDRDRASEQYF.

This clonotype was found many times. V is TRBV3-1 and J is TRBJ2-1, with TRBD2 matching 13 bases. Looked up from germline, CDR1 is LGHDT and CDR2 is YNNKEL (reference sequence). J lost 6 bases, V lost 4 bases, and 3 bases had no gene match. The CDR3 has 15 residues. CDR3 protein: CASSRTSGSSNEQFF. The CDR3 DNA reads as TGTGCCAGCAGCCGGACTAGCGGGAGTTCCAATGAGCAGTTCTTC.

The sample holds many counts of this clonotype. The chain uses TRBV18 and TRBJ1-2; D unclear. Germline lookup yields CDR1 KGHSH and CDR2 LQKENI. This CDR3 comprises 14 residues. V gave up 2 bases and J gave up 7 bases, with 14 bases separating them. The chain's CDR3 is CASSPSEQARGYTF. The DNA of the CDR3 is TGTGCCAGCTCACCATCTGAGCAGGCTCGTGGCTACACCTTC.

This clonotype has at least ten counts. CDR3 DNA sequence: TGTGCCTGGAGTCTAGGGGGTGACGGGGAGCTGTTTTTT. Translated, it gives CAWSLGGDGELFF. The chain links TRBV30 to TRBJ2-2, with D maybe TRBD1 (6 bases). V was trimmed by 2 bases and J by 7 bases, leaving 11 bases between them. Germline loops: CDR1 GTSNPN, CDR2 SVGIG (reference sequence). CDR3 length equals 13 residues.

This clonotype showed up many times. V is TRBV28 and J is TRBJ1-5, with D possibly being TRBD1 (5 bases). V was clipped by 1 base and J by 4 bases, with 8 bases between them. From germline, CDR1 is MDHEN and CDR2 SYDVKM. The CDR3 is 14 residues long. The CDR3: CASSLFRGNQPQHF. As DNA, the CDR3 is TGTGCCAGCAGTTTATTTCGGGGGAATCAGCCCCAGCATTTT.

This clonotype showed up many times. In DNA, the CDR3 is TGTGCCAGCAGCTTAGCAATCTACAGGACTGGAAACACCATATATTTT. It yields the protein CASSLAIYRTGNTIYF. The chain uses TRBV7-6 and TRBJ1-3; D perhaps matches TRBD1 (5 bases). The V and J ends lost 0 bases and 2 bases respectively, with 11 bases between them. CDR3 length equals 16 residues. The germline V gene encodes CDR1 SGHVS and CDR2 FNYEAQ.

This clonotype came up many times. The chain carries TRBV12-3 or TRBV12-4 and TRBJ1-1, with D hard to call. This CDR3 is built from 14 residues. The V end lost 6 bases, the J end lost 0 bases, and 11 bases lay between the germline ends. The CDR3 is CASSPDLMNTEAFF. CDR3 nucleotide sequence: TGTGCCAGCAGCCCAGACTTAATGAACACTGAAGCTTTCTTT.

This clonotype was observed a handful of times. This CDR3 is CASTQSGYGYTF. The DNA of the CDR3 is TGTGCCAGCACCCAAAGTGGCTATGGCTACACCTTC. This chain uses TRBV6-1 with TRBJ1-2; D is uncertain. V was trimmed by 7 bases and J by 4 bases, leaving 10 bases between them. Germline V gene data show CDR1 as MNHNS and CDR2 as SASEGT. This CDR3 is 12 amino acids long.

This clonotype occurred many times. The V and J genes are TRBV5-1 and TRBJ2-1; 7 positions agree with TRBD1. The CDR3 loop spans 13 amino acids. V dropped 4 bases and J dropped 5; count of bases not matched to a gene: 3. Germline loops: CDR1 SGHRS, CDR2 YFSETQ. CDR3 nucleotide sequence: TGCGCCAGCAGCCGCCAGGGGGACAATGAGCAGTTCTTC. The encoded protein is CASSRQGDNEQFF.

This chain joins TRBV18 and TRBJ1-4; 7 nucleotides align to TRBD1. CDR1 KGHSH and CDR2 LQKENI come from the germline V gene. J gave up 0 bases and V 5 bases, and 9 bases lay outside the gene matches. This CDR3 has 17 amino acids. CDR3 residues: CASSSGQFYATNEKLFF. CDR3 sequence (DNA): TGTGCCAGCTCATCGGGACAGTTTTATGCAACTAATGAAAAACTGTTTTTT.

The V gene is TRBV20-1, the J gene TRBJ1-5; D possibly corresponds to TRBD1 (5 bases). The CDR3 contains 15 residues. V was trimmed by 0 bases and J by 7 bases, leaving 16 bases between them. Germline CDR1 reads DFQATT; CDR2 reads SNEGSKA (reference sequence). Here the CDR3 DNA reads TGCAGTGCTAGAGACCGGGACGGGGGTACCCAGCCCCAGCATTTT. It is translated as CSARDRDGGTQPQHF.

With regard to this clonotype: This sequence may be a read error, since a much larger clone differs from it by one base. V gene TRBV5-1 combines with J gene TRBJ1-1; the D gene is possibly TRBD1 (5 bases). Germline loops: CDR1 SGHRS, CDR2 YFSETQ. The CDR3 loop spans 16 amino acids. Here the CDR3 reads CASSLEARVGNTEVFF. The CDR3 bases are TGCGCCAGCAGCTTGGAGGCCAGGGTGGGGAACACTGAAGTTTTCTTT.

The chain is built from TRBV6-1 and TRBJ2-1, with TRBD2 matching 8 bases. This CDR3 is built from 17 residues. The germline V gene has CDR1 MNHNS and CDR2 SASEGT. V was pared by 7 bases and J by 3 bases, with 14 bases of the junction left unmatched. CDR3 protein: CASTRGGGGHYYNEQFF. The CDR3 bases are TGTGCCAGCACCCGGGGGGGGGGGGGCCACTACTACAATGAGCAGTTCTTC.

This clonotype has more than one count but fewer than ten. The chain joins TRBV4-3 to TRBJ1-5; D is unclear. CDR3 length equals 17 residues. CDR1 and CDR2 from the germline V gene are LGHNA and YSLEER. With 1 base removed from V and 5 bases from J, the gap between germline ends came to 18 bases. For the CDR3, the DNA is TGCGCCAGCAGCCAAGTCTGGGTTGGAGATTTCTATCAGCCCCAGCATTTT. Protein product: CASSQVWVGDFYQPQHF.

J is TRBJ2-7 and V is TRBV3-1; 10 positions match TRBD2. The DNA matches TRBJ2-1 better at its end, which makes the J call doubtful. This CDR3 spans 15 amino acids. The germline CDR1 and CDR2 sequences are LGHDT and YNNKEL (reference sequence). CDR3 DNA: TGTGCCAGCAGAAAAGAGCGGGAGGGCCCCTACGAGCAGTTCTTC. The encoded protein is CASRKEREGPYEQFF.

This clonotype has a count of ten or more. J is TRBJ2-5 and V is TRBV7-2; D remains unclear. Deletions cut 4 bases from V and 1 base from J, with 10 bases between. The length of the CDR3 is 14 residues. From germline, CDR1 is SGHTA and CDR2 FQGNSA. CDR3 residues: CASSWPGFQETQYF. In DNA form, the CDR3 reads TGTGCCAGCAGCTGGCCGGGTTTCCAAGAGACCCAGTACTTC.

As DNA, the CDR3 is TGCAGTGCTAGAGACAAAGGCATAATTGGCTCCTATAATTCACCCCTCCACTTT. Protein sequence: CSARDKGIIGSYNSPLHF. The V gene is TRBV20-1, the J gene TRBJ1-6, with D hard to call. The CDR3 spans 18 residues. Germline V gene data show CDR1 as DFQATT and CDR2 as SNEGSKA (reference sequence). The V end was cut by 0 bases, the J end by 0 bases, with 15 bases between.